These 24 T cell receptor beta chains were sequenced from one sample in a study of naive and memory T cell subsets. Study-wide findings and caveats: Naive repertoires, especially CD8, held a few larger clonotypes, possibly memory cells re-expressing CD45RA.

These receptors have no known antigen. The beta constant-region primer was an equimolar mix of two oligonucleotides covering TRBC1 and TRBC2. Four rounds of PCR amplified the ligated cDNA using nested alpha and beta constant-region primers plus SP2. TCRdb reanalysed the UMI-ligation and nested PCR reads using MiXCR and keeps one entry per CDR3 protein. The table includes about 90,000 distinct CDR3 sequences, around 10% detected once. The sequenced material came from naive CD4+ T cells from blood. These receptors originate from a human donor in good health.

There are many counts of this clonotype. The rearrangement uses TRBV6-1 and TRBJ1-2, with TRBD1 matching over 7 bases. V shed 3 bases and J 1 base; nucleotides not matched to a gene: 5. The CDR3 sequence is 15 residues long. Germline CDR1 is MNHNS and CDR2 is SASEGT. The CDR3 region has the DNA TGTGCCAGCAGTGAGAGAGGACAGGATAACTATGGCTACACCTTC. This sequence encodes CASSERGQDNYGYTF.

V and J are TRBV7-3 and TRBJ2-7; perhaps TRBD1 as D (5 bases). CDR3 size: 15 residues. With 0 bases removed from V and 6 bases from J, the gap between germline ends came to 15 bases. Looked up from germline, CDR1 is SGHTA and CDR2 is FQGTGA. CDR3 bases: TGTGCCAGCAGCTTAACCGCAGGGCGGTTGAGCGAGCAGTACTTC. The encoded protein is CASSLTAGRLSEQYF.

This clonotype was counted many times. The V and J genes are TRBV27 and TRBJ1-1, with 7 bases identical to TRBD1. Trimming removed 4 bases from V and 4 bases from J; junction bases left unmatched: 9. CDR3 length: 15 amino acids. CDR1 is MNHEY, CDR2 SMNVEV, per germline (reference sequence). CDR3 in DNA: TGTGCCAGCAGTTCAATGACAGGGAGGGTCACTGAAGCTTTCTTT. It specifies CASSSMTGRVTEAFF.

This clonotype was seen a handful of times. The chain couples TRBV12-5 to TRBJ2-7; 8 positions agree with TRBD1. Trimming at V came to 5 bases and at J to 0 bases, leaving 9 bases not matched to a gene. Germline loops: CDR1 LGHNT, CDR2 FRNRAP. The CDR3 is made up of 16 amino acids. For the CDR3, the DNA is TGTGCTAGTGGTAAACTGACAGGGGCGAGCTCCTACGAGCAGTACTTC. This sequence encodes CASGKLTGASSYEQYF.

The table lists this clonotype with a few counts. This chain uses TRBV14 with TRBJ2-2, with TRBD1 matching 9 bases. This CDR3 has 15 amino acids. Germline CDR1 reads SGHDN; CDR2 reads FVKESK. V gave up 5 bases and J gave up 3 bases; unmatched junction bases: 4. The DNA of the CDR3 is TGTGCCAGCAGCGTACAGGGGGCTTACACCGGGGAGCTGTTTTTT. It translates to CASSVQGAYTGELFF.

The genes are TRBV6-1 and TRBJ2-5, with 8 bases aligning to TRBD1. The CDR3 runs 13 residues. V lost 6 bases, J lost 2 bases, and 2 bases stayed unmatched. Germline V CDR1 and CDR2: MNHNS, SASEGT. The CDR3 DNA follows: TGTGCCAGCAGGGACAGGGTTCAAGAGACCCAGTACTTC. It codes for CASRDRVQETQYF.

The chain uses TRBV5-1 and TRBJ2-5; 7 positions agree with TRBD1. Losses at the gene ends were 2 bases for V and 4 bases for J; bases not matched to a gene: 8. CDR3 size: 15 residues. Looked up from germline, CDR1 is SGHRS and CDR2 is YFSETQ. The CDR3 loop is CASSFSTGTAETQYF. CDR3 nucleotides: TGCGCCAGCAGCTTCAGCACCGGGACAGCAGAGACCCAGTACTTC.

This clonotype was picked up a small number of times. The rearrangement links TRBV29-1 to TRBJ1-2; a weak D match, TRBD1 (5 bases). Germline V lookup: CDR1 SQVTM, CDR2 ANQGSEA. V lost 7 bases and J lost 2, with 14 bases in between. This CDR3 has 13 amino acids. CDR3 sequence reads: CSGGERPNYGYTF. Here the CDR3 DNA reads TGCAGCGGGGGGGAGCGCCCCAACTATGGCTACACCTTC.

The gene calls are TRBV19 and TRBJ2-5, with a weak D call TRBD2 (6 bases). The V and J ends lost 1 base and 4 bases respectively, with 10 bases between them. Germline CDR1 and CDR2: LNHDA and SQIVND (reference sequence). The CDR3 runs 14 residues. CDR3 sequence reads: CASSIGRRGETQYF. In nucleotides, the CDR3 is TGTGCCAGTAGTATAGGACGGCGGGGAGAGACCCAGTACTTC.

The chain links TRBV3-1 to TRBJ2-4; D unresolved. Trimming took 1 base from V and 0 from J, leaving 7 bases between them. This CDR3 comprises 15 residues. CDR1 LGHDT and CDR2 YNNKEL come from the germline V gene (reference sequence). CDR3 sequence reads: CASSQAQLAKNIQYF. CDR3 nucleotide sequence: TGTGCCAGCAGCCAAGCCCAGCTAGCCAAAAACATTCAGTACTTC.

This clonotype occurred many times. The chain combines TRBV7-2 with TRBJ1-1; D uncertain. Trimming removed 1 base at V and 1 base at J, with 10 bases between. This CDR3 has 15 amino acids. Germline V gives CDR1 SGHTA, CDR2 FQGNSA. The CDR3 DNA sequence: TGTGCCAGCAGCTTAGAGTCCACGTGGAACACTGAAGCTTTCTTT. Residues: CASSLESTWNTEAFF.

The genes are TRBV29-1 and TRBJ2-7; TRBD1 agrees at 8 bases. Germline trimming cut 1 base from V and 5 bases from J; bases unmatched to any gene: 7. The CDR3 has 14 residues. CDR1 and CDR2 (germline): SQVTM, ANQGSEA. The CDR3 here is CSVEVPDRGNEQYF. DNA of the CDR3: TGCAGCGTTGAAGTTCCAGACAGGGGCAACGAGCAGTACTTC.

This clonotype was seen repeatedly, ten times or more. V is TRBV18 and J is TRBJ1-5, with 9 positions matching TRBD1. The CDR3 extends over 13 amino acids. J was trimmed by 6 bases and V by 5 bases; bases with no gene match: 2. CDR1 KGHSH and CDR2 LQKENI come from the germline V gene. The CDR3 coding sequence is TGTGCCAGCTCAACGGACAGGGGTCAGCCCCAGCATTTT. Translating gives CASSTDRGQPQHF.

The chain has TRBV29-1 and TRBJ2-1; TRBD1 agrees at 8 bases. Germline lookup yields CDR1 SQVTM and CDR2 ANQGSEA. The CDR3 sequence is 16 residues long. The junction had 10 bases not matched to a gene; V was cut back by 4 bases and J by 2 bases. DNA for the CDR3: TGCAGCGTTGCTTCCCCGGGACAGGAGGCCTACAATGAGCAGTTCTTC. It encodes CSVASPGQEAYNEQFF.

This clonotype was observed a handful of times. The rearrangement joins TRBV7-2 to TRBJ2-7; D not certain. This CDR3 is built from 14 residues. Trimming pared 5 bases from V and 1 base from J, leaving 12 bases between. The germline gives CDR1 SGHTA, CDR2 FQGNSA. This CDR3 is CASSRTEASYEQYF. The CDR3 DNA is TGTGCCAGCAGCCGTACAGAAGCTTCCTACGAGCAGTACTTC. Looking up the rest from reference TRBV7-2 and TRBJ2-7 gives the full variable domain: GAGVSQSPSNKVTEKGKDVELRCDPISGHTALYWYRQSLGQGLEFLIYFQGNSAPDKSGLPSDRFSAERTGGSVSTLTIQRTQQEDSAVYLCASSRTEASYEQYFGPGTRLTVT.

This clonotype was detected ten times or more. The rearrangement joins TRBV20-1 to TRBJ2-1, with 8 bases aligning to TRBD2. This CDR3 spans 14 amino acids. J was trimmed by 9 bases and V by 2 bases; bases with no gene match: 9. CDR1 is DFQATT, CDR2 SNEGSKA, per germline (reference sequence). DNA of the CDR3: TGCAGTGCTAGATTCCAGCGGGGGCGAGGTGAGCAGTTCTTC. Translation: CSARFQRGRGEQFF.

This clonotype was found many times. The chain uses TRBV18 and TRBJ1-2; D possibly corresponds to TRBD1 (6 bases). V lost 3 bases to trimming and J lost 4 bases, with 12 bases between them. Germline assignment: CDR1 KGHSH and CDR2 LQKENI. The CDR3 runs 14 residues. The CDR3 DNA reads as TGTGCCAGCTCACCGGACGGGACAAGCTATGGCTACACCTTC. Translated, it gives CASSPDGTSYGYTF.

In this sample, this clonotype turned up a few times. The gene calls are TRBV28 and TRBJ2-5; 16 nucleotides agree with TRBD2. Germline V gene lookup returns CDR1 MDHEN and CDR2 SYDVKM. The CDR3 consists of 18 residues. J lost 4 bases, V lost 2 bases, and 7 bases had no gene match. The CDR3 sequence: CASSLRGLAGGPRETQYF. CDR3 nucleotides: TGTGCCAGCAGTTTAAGGGGACTAGCGGGGGGGCCACGAGAGACCCAGTACTTC.

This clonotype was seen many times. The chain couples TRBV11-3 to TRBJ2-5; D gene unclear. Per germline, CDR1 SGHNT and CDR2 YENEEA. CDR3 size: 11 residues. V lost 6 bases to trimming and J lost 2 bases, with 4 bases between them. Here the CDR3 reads CASRRQETQYF. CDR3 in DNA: TGTGCCAGCAGGCGACAAGAGACCCAGTACTTC.

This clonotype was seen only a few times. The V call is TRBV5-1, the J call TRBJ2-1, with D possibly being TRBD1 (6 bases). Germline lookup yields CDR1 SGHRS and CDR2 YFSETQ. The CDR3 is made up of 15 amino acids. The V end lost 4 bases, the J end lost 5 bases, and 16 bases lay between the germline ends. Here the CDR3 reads CASSRYRDTDNEQFF. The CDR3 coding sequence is TGCGCCAGCAGCAGATACCGGGACACTGACAATGAGCAGTTCTTC.

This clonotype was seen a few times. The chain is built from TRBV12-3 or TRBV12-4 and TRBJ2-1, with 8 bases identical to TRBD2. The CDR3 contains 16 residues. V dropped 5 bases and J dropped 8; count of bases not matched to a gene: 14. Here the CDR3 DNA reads TGTGCCAGCAGTCCGTCGAGGGGCGGGAGGATGGATGAGCAGTTCTTC. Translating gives CASSPSRGGRMDEQFF.

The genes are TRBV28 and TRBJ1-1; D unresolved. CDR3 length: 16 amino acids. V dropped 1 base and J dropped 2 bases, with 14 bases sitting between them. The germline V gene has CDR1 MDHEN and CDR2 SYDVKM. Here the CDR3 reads CASSLSLSEVNTEAFF. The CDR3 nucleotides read TGTGCCAGCAGTTTATCCCTTTCAGAAGTTAACACTGAAGCTTTCTTT.

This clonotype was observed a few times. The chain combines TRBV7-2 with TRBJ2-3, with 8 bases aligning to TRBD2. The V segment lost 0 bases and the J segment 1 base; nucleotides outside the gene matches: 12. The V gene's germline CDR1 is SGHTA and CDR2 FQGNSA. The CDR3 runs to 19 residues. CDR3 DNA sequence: TGTGCCAGCAGCTTAGCGGGGACTAGGTCGGAGCGGGGCACAGATACGCAGTATTTT. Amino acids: CASSLAGTRSERGTDTQYF. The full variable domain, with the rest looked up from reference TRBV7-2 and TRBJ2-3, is GAGVSQSPSNKVTEKGKDVELRCDPISGHTALYWYRQSLGQGLEFLIYFQGNSAPDKSGLPSDRFSAERTGGSVSTLTIQRTQQEDSAVYLCASSLAGTRSERGTDTQYFGPGTRLTVL.

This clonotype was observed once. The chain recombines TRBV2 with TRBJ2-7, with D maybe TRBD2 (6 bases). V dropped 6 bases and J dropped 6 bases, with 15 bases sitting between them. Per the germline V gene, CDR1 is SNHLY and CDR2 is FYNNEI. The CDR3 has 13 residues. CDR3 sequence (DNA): TGTGCCAGCAGAGGGACTGCGTTTGGCGAGCAGTACTTC. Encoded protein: CASRGTAFGEQYF.